One TCR beta chain is described in this entry. The study drew its donors from healthy HIV-negative adults without recent acute infections or vaccinations. The data were obtained in a study of shared clonotypes between healthy human individuals. Study summary: The study enrolled a couple of women and a few men aged 18 to 49.

V lost 6 bases to trimming and J lost 0 bases, with 14 bases between them. The CDR3 runs 15 residues. Germline V gives CDR1 LNHDA, CDR2 SQIVND (reference sequence). The method was immunoSEQ multiplex PCR; TCRdb's version includes in-frame clones alone and lacks a portion of them. In the table there are over 700,000 clones, 72% of which are singletons. The chain is built from TRBV19 and TRBJ1-1; a weak D match, TRBD1 (6 bases). Sequencing was done on a sample of memory CD4+ T cells sorted from blood. Indicated subset: CD45RA-negative fraction. This TCR was recovered from a woman aged 25 to 39 in good health. CDR3: CASSRNGQMNTEAFF. In nucleotides, the CDR3 is TGTGCCAGTAGCCGAAACGGACAGATGAACACTGAAGCTTTCTTT.